This TCR beta chain was captured in a study of cytomegalovirus exposure and HLA in healthy donors (dated by TCRdb to the late 2010s). In terms of the full investigation: An earlier analysis of roughly 500 of the donors reported 250 to 300 Gb of sequence data and roughly 100 million unique TCR beta sequences from about 200 million T cells. Around 300 gigabases of sequencing data and tens of millions of unique TCR sequences were included in an early release covering over 600 HLA-typed donors. Among the approximately 430 genotyped donors, approximately 77% belonged to the genetic ancestry cluster associated with self-reported Caucasian donors. The aim of the study was to test whether cataloging public T cell receptors could identify signatures of past pathogen exposure. Using immunosequencing, the study profiled T cell repertoires from approximately 700 subjects and related those repertoires to cytomegalovirus serostatus. Along with the approximately 600-subject first cohort, a separate validation cohort of over a hundred different subjects was used. To predict cytomegalovirus infection status, the study combined high-throughput TCR immunosequencing, statistical association of individual TCRs with disease status, and machine learning. A later analysis re-examined previously published TCR beta repertoires from 600 to 700 donors and added high-resolution HLA genotyping to investigate patterns of TCR occurrence. Rather than drawing on any new phenotypic data, the later analysis identified candidate immune exposures from TCR beta sequences and the way those sequences occurred across donors. To decide whether each TCR beta V gene segment behaved as functional or pseudogenic, an earlier analysis of approximately 620 of the donors relied on high-throughput TCR beta sequencing. Donor age, sex, ethnicity and CMV serostatus were compiled together with the repertoire data. A later genetic analysis used genome-wide SNP genotypes for about 55% of the 666 donors, treating that subset as a discovery cohort. Every repertoire in the discovery cohort had been generated on one and the same sequencing platform. HLA typing covered class I and class II loci at four-digit resolution. The number of typed donors differed by locus: about 629-630 for A, B, C, DRB1 and DQB1; approximately 530 for DQA1; around 610 for DPA1; and about 470 for DPB1. Several DR-DQ haplotypes were treated as single units for association and clustering because of strong linkage in the cohort. On average, roughly 250,000 unique TCR beta nucleotide sequences were sequenced per donor among a few hundred genotyped donors of the cohort, with about 19% of those sequences being non-productive. What the study reported, not specific to this receptor: A later analysis found that TCR association rates varied across HLA loci, with DRB1 alleles showing the most associated TCRs and HLA-C alleles the fewest. It was suggested by the authors that the approach could potentially be generalized to other disease states and immunological phenotypes. In a later analysis, some 17,000 TCR beta sequences were associated with specific HLA alleles at a false discovery rate of 0.05. Correlated functional status among segregating V segments might reflect linkage disequilibrium, but an unknown experimental factor could not be ruled out. According to a later analysis, most CMV-associated TCR beta chains appeared to be HLA-restricted, and the HLA associations seemed to be driven largely by CMV exposure. When HLA alleles, especially DR and DQ, strongly co-occurred, attributing TCR associations to individual alleles was difficult. Because HLA typing was unavailable for some donors at each locus, only the typed subset was used in association tests. Most TCR sequences were observed very rarely across donors, whereas some public TCRs were present in many individuals. In an earlier analysis of 587 of the donors, most TCR beta V segments appeared in productive rearrangements about 87% or about 30% of the time, broadly matching IMGT annotations. About 15 rarely observed V segments, including chromosome 9 orphons, were excluded from the earlier analysis of almost 600 of the donors because counts were too low. Roughly uniform sequencing depth across donors was assumed in presence/absence analyses, although this assumption may not hold. A later genetic analysis reported fewer N-insertions in productive TCRs among donors in an Asian-associated ancestry cluster than the roughly 620-donor mean. CMV serostatus was the only immune exposure information available for the cohort. A later genetic analysis associated a missense DCLRE1C variant with V-gene and J-gene trimming of TCR beta chains, and an independent cohort replicated the association. The study listed 150 to 200 TCR beta chains as associated with cytomegalovirus. In a later analysis, HLA-associated TCR beta chains showed more clonal expansion and lower generation probabilities than non-associated chains that were equally common. Only TCR beta chains were sequenced in this cohort, and the absence of alpha or paired-chain data limited detectable features. A further reported finding was that TCR beta sequences accurately predicted the HLA-A and HLA-B alleles for most subjects in the first cohort. Some IMGT-functional V segments, including TRBV6-2 and TRBV6-3, could not be told apart with the 87-base-pair reads, so those segments were excluded. A few of the identified cytomegalovirus-associated TCR beta chains were confirmed in vitro to be specific for cytomegalovirus antigens. Several of the top co-occurrence clusters appeared to be linked to parvovirus B19, influenza, CMV and Epstein-Barr virus, according to a later analysis. In both the original and validation cohorts, the classifier was reported to diagnose cytomegalovirus status with high specificity and sensitivity. A group of highly shared sequence variants was considered likely to be a technical artifact of the sequencing pipeline.

The germline V gene yields KGHSH for CDR1 and LQKENI for CDR2. The CDR3, from cysteine to phenylalanine, totals 15 residues. Just CDR3 DNA is preserved here, 45 bases in frame from base 1. V has 4 bases trimmed and J has 3 bases trimmed; junction bases matching no gene number 8. The library was prepared using the immunoSEQ multiplex PCR assay. The multiplex PCR relied on a mix of 60 forward primers for TCR Vbeta segments and 13 reverse primers for TCR Jbeta segments. A multiplex PCR assay on genomic DNA amplified the CDR3 region of rearranged TCR beta genes. The amplified TCR beta libraries were sequenced on the Illumina HiSeq System as 87-base-pair reads. On the authors' methods: A later analysis tallied some 79 million unique TCR beta chains across the 700 or so repertoires, and about 12 million of those chains were shared by two or more donors. Raw reads were error-corrected and collapsed into unique sequences with a nearest-neighbor algorithm that merged closely related sequences to remove PCR and sequencing errors. To assign V, D and J gene segments, CDR3 sequences were aligned to IMGT reference sequences. For a sequence to be retained, at least a six-nucleotide match to both a V gene segment and a J gene segment was required. A rearrangement was called productive if the CDR3 had no stop codons and remained in frame with V and J, and every other rearrangement was called non-productive. Following IMGT convention, CDR3 was defined as the stretch from the second conserved V-encoded cysteine up to the conserved J-encoded phenylalanine. Sequences without an unambiguous match to a single V gene segment were excluded from the earlier analysis of approximately 560 of the donors. In an earlier analysis of 587 of the donors, V segments were called functional above 56.7% productive rearrangements and were called segregating when the between-donor standard deviation exceeded 5%. A statistical classification framework was built to diagnose cytomegalovirus status from the catalog of TCR beta chain sequences. A later analysis assigned V and J genes by comparing TCR nucleotide sequences with IMGT/GENE-DB human TR gene sequences. Using the TCRdist pipeline, a later analysis assigned CDR3 sequences along with most-parsimonious VDJ recombination scenarios. In a later analysis, each TCR beta chain was defined by its CDR3 amino acid sequence together with its V-gene family, and reads without a unique V-gene family were excluded. A later analysis removed several hundred highly shared, low-generation-probability nucleotide sequences to deal with suspected cross-contamination and a sequencing artifact. In a later analysis, a clonal expansion index was calculated for each public chain from normalized within-repertoire ranks of inferred template counts. In a later analysis, generation probabilities were computed using a VDJ recombination model fitted to out-of-frame rearrangements, and the results were checked against IGoR. In a later analysis, TCR-TCR, TCR-HLA and TCR-CMV co-occurrence was scored with hypergeometric tests, and a repertoire-size bias correction was applied to TCR pairs. To estimate false discovery rates, a later analysis permuted the HLA or CMV assignments 20 times. In a later analysis, co-occurring TCRs were grouped with DBSCAN, and TCRdist sequence similarity was added when clustering was performed within HLA-allele-positive subsets. Repertoires with fewer than 30,000 or more than 120,000 public chains were left out of co-occurrence clustering, as were five repertoires with anomalous nucleotide sharing. The immuneACCESS repertoire file appears here via TCRdb, limited to in-frame rearrangements. These files lack a portion of the clones; in checked studies, under half of the deficit traces to unresolved V genes, and the cause of the others is not known. The DNA was the basis for D and trimming; V, J and clone size are from that table. For this sample there are about 190,000 clones; roughly 77% appear just once. Approximately 5% of the sample belongs to the ten largest clones.

The cohort consisted of hundreds of healthy bone marrow donors. At the time of sampling, every cohort member was nominally healthy, though immune exposures that went unrecorded were likely present. The donor was CMV seropositive and belonged to the group of about 290 seropositive cohort members. Each donor provided a peripheral blood sample, and peripheral blood mononuclear cells were used for TCR beta sequencing. Genomic DNA extraction from the blood cell samples was performed with the Qiagen DNeasy Blood Extraction Kit. In regard to this clone: Its antigen is still unknown. There are no base qualities to consult, and no much larger clone falls within one base.

This TCR was recovered from a young man in good health and CMV-seropositive. The sample was PBMCs. This chain joins TRBV18 to TRBJ2-7, with 8 middle bases fitting TRBD1. The CDR3 protein sequence reads: CASSRARDRSYEQYF. The sequenced DNA: TGTGCCAGCTCACGAGCCCGGGACAGGAGCTACGAGCAGTACTTC.